The 4 T cell receptor beta chains presented below share a single source sample, sequenced in a study of cytomegalovirus exposure and HLA in healthy donors. The PCR made use of 60 Vbeta and 13 Jbeta primers. Only in-frame clones appear in the TCRdb table, and some are missing; sequencing was by immunoSEQ multiplex PCR. Of roughly 120,000 clones listed, 65% to 90% are singletons. Sequencing input: PBMCs. These receptors came from a woman in her 30s in good health and CMV-seronegative.

The chain recombines TRBV28 with TRBJ2-5; the D gene is possibly TRBD1 (6 bases). Gene TRBJ2-7 matches the end of the DNA better, so the J call may be wrong. The CDR3 spans 14 residues. The germline gives CDR1 MDHEN, CDR2 SYDVKM. Written as DNA, the CDR3 is TGTGCCAGCAGTTTGTCACAGGGTAGCTACGAGCAGTACTTC. Translating it yields CASSLSQGSYEQYF.

The chain carries TRBV5-4 and TRBJ1-5; D gene uncertain. The CDR3 has 17 residues. The germline V gene has CDR1 SGHNT and CDR2 YYREEE (reference sequence). The germline V and J ends were trimmed by 2 bases and 0 bases, with 15 bases remaining between them. CDR3 loop: CASSFISRPYSNQPQHF. In nucleotides, the CDR3 is TGTGCCAGCAGCTTTATAAGCAGGCCCTATAGCAATCAGCCCCAGCATTTT.

CDR3 in DNA: TGTGCCAGCAGTGTGGGACTAGCCACCGATGAGCAGTTCTTC. It encodes CASSVGLATDEQFF. This chain joins TRBV27 and TRBJ2-1; 9 nucleotides align to TRBD2. V was pared by 5 bases and J by 8 bases, with 7 bases of the junction left unmatched. Per the germline V gene, CDR1 is MNHEY and CDR2 is SMNVEV (reference sequence). CDR3 length: 14 residues.

The V call is TRBV15, the J call TRBJ2-3; 8 positions agree with TRBD2. The CDR3 is 15 residues long. Germline-derived CDR1 and CDR2 are LNHNV and YYDKDF (reference sequence). The trim removed 6 bases at V and 0 bases at J, leaving 5 bases unmatched. The CDR3 is CATRRGGSSTDTQYF. CDR3 nucleotide sequence: TGTGCCACCAGGCGCGGGGGGTCTAGCACAGATACGCAGTATTTT.